The present entry profiles one T cell receptor (beta chain) with its context. Its target is unknown. MiXCR was run by TCRdb on the 5' RACE reads, yielding one entry per CDR3 protein. Here the sample spans about 64,000 distinct CDR3 sequences, roughly 21% being singletons. This sample was included in a study of early T cells in non-severe SARS-CoV-2 infection. Notes on the study in general: Matching with VDJdb favored anti-spike CD8 responses (missing private and CD4 specificities).

The CDR3 runs to 13 residues. Trimming took 4 bases from V and 2 from J, leaving 11 bases between them. Germline CDR1 reads DFQATT; CDR2 reads SNEGSKA (reference sequence). The chain recombines TRBV20-1 with TRBJ1-2; D perhaps matches TRBD1 (5 bases). The sequence came from an adult who was a healthcare worker with PCR-confirmed SARS-CoV-2 infection or an uninfected control (not recorded which). The input for sequencing was whole blood, taken at baseline. CDR3 in DNA: TGCAGTGCTAAGTCGGGGGGGAACTATGGCTACACCTTC. This translates into CSAKSGGNYGYTF.